The T cell receptor (beta chain) under discussion was sequenced for a study of T cells in Graves' hyperthyroidism and ophthalmopathy (dated by TCRdb to about 2019). Context from the whole study: Peripheral blood samples were taken at the time of initial diagnosis, prior to any treatment. A discovery cohort of around 98 patients, about 44 with Graves' ophthalmopathy and 55 to 60 with stable Graves' hyperthyroidism, was used to find distinguishing TCR V-J signatures. Whether ophthalmopathy could be predicted prospectively was tested in an independent validation cohort made up of 18 to 20 hyperthyroidism patients plus 17 patients who later progressed to ophthalmopathy. The 100 or so discovery patients were randomly split 7:3 into training and test sets. The study also compared thyroid tissue and blood T-cell repertoires from several Graves' hyperthyroidism patients. Once sampling was done, hyperthyroidism patients were given methimazole at a starting dose of 30 mg daily, whereas ophthalmopathy patients were given high-dose intravenous methylprednisolone. According to the paper, TCR Vbeta CDR3 sequencing was carried out on over 130 peripheral blood samples, which came from under 50 ophthalmopathy, fewer than 80 hyperthyroidism and approximately 17 progressor patients.

General conclusions and limits of the study: In cross-validation, a model built on a 13 V-J signature told ophthalmopathy apart from stable hyperthyroidism with 87.88% sensitivity and about 81% specificity, and in testing the same model reached 80%/75%. In validation, progression to ophthalmopathy was predicted by the model with nearly 71% sensitivity and roughly 76% specificity, a median of about 6.4 months before onset. Blood samples also contained most of the expanded thyroid clonotypes (frequency above 0.001), which suggests that blood repertoires may reflect thyroid immune responses. Sample size was not statistically predetermined, and investigators were not blinded to group allocation.

Stable Graves' hyperthyroidism was defined as the absence of progression to ophthalmopathy over 18 months of follow-up. Hyperthyroidism patients were aged 18 to 65 years and newly diagnosed, with disease duration of less than 2 months. Patients with uncontrolled infections, other autoimmune diseases, pregnancy or lactation were excluded. Clinical symptoms, serum thyroxine and TRAb, thyroid ultrasound, and orbital computed tomography formed the basis for the diagnoses. Ficoll-Paque density gradient centrifugation was used to isolate PBMCs from about 10 ml of fresh peripheral blood. Trizol reagent was used to extract total RNA, and RNA quality was then checked on an Agilent 2100 Bioanalyzer. This clonotype was detected many times. It has no known antigen specificity. There are no base qualities to consult, and no much larger clone falls within one base. Amplification of TCR beta CDR3 regions was carried out from RNA transcripts. The TCR CDR3 was subjected to a first round of RT-PCR using the HTBI primer set and the Qiagen OneStep RT-PCR kit. The libraries were constructed in a second round of multiplex PCR and then size-selected and purified. The libraries were sequenced on an Illumina HiSeq2000 using paired-end 100 bp reads. The original pipeline was this. SOAPnuke was used to process the raw data, removing reads that contained adapters or uncalled bases, had a mean Phred below 15, or lacked an exact match to the constant primer or identifier. COPE v1.2.5 was used to merge the high-quality paired reads, and each unique nucleotide sequence was defined as a clonotype. MiTCR v1.1 was used to align clonotypes to the IMGT TRBV, TRBD and TRBJ reference segments. The analysis was restricted to V-J combinations with a frequency above 0.0001, which together covered 99.2% of the repertoires. The TCS score was defined as F50 (clonal expansion) divided by E x V (chaos), with BLOSUM62-based TCRdist calculated between CDR3 peptides within each V-J. Welch's t-statistics and random forest reduced fewer than 550 V-J features to about 13, which were used in a naive Bayes classifier (R e1071). The raw public data were reprocessed by TCRdb itself: fastp quality trimming at Q25, MiXCR clonotype calling, in-frame beta chains only. Every CDR3 protein is listed once, alongside the most common genes and DNA of its rows. These V and J calls originate from TCRdb's pipeline instead of the authors' own analysis. A total of a few hundred thousand distinct CDR3 sequences appear in this sample, 15% to 20% of them only once. The leading ten clones occupy approximately 49% of the sample.

The origin of this receptor is a woman between 50 and 59 years old with Graves' hyperthyroidism. The sequenced material came from blood.

The CDR3 amino acid sequence is: CASSHWDPGYEQYF. The sequence in DNA is TGTGCCAGCAGTCACTGGGACCCCGGTTACGAGCAGTACTTC. In this chain, TRBV6-2 or TRBV6-3 is recombined with TRBJ2-7; the D gene is possibly TRBD1 or TRBD2, with 5 bases matching each. The CDR3 goes from the cysteine to the phenylalanine over 14 residues. CDR3 DNA only is kept here, 42 bases in frame from base 1. V and J are truncated by 5 bases and 4 bases respectively, leaving an intervening sequence of 15 bases. According to the germline V gene, CDR1 reads MNHEY and CDR2 reads SVGEGT.